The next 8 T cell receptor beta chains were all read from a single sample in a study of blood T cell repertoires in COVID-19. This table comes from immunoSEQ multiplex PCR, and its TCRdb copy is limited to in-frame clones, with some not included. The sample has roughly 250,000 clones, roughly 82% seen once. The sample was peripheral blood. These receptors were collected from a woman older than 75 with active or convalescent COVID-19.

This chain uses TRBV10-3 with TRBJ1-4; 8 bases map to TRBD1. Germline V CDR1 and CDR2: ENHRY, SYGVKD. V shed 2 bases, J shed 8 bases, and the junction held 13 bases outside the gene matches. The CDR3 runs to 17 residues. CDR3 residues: CAISESTGGHQSEKLFF. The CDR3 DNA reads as TGTGCCATCAGTGAGAGTACAGGGGGGCATCAGAGCGAAAAACTGTTTTTT.

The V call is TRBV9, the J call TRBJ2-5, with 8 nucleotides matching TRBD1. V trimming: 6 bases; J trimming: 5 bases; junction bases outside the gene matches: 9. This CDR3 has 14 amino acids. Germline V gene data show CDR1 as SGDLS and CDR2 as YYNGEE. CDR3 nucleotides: TGTGCCAGCACGACAGGGGTGGGGCTTGAGACCCAGTACTTC. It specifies CASTTGVGLETQYF.

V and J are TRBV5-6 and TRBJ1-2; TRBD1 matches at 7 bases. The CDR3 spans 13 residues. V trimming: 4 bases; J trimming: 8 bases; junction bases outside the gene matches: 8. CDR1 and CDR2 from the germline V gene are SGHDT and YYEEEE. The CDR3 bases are TGTGCCAGCAGCACTGAGACAGGGTTGGGCTACACCTTC. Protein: CASSTETGLGYTF.

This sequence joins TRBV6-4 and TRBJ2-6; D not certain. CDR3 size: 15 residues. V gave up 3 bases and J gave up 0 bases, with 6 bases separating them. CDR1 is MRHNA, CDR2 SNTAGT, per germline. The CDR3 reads CASSEQPSGANVLTF. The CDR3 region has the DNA TGTGCCAGCAGTGAACAGCCCTCTGGGGCCAACGTCCTGACTTTC.

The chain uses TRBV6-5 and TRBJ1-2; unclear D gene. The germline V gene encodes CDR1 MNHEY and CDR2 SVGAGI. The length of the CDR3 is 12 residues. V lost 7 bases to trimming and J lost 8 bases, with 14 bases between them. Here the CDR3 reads CASTADFAGYTF. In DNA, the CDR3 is TGTGCCAGCACCGCGGACTTTGCGGGCTACACCTTC.

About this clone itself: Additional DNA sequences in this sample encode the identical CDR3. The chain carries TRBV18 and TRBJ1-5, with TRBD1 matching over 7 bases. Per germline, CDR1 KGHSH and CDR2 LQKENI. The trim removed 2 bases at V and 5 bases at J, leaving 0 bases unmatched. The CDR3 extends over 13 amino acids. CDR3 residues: CASSPTGDQPQHF. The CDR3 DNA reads TGTGCCAGCTCACCAACAGGGGATCAGCCCCAGCATTTT.

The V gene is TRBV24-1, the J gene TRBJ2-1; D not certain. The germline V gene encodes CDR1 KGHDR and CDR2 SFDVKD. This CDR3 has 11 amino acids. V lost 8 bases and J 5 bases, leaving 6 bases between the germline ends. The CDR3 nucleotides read TGTGCCACCAAAGAGAACAATGAGCAGTTCTTC. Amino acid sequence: CATKENNEQFF.

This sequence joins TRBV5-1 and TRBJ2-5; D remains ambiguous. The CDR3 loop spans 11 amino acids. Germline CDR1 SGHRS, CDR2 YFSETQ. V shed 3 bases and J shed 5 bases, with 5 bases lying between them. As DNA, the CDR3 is TGCGCCAGCAGCTACGGGGAGACCCAGTACTTC. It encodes CASSYGETQYF.